Listed here are 19 T cell receptor beta chains from one sample, sequenced in a study of T-cell reconstitution after alpha-beta-depleted transplantation in children. Molecular barcoding with unique molecular identifiers was used for the TCRbeta library. Each CDR3 protein is one row after TCRdb ran MiXCR on the PCR reads. The sample holds around 440,000 distinct CDR3 sequences, about 10% seen once. The sequences come from PBMCs, collected before TCRalphabeta/CD19-depleted stem cell transplant. Every receptor here comes from a child aged 2-15 years with inherited bone marrow failure, due to receive a stem cell transplant.

This clonotype has at least ten counts. V gene TRBV7-2 combines with J gene TRBJ2-7; D possibly matches TRBD1 or TRBD2 (5 bases each). Per the germline V gene, CDR1 is SGHTA and CDR2 is FQGNSA. Trimming shortened V by 2 bases and J by 12 bases, and 17 bases separated the two germline ends. The CDR3 spans 13 residues. The CDR3 is CASSLTGPSVRYF. The CDR3 region has the DNA TGTGCCAGCAGCTTAACGGGACCCAGCGTTCGGTACTTC. Filled out from reference TRBV7-2 and TRBJ2-7, the complete variable domain reads GAGVSQSPSNKVTEKGKDVELRCDPISGHTALYWYRQSLGQGLEFLIYFQGNSAPDKSGLPSDRFSAERTGGSVSTLTIQRTQQEDSAVYLCASSLTGPSVRYFGPGTRLTVT.

This clonotype was recorded many times. The rearrangement uses TRBV20-1 and TRBJ1-6; D remains unclear. V lost 4 bases to trimming and J lost 7 bases, with 11 bases between them. The CDR3 runs 13 residues. CDR1 DFQATT and CDR2 SNEGSKA come from the germline V gene (reference sequence). Here the CDR3 reads CSATEPLNSPLHF. The CDR3 coding sequence is TGCAGTGCTACTGAACCTCTAAATTCACCCCTCCACTTT.

This clonotype occurred many times. The V and J genes are TRBV12-3 or TRBV12-4 and TRBJ2-2; possibly TRBD1 for D (5 bases). Deletions cut 6 bases from V and 4 bases from J, with 9 bases between. The CDR3 totals 13 residues. DNA of the CDR3: TGTGCCAGCAGCACCAGGGTCACCGGGGAGCTGTTTTTT. It encodes CASSTRVTGELFF.

In regard to this clonotype: The missing conserved phenylalanine or tryptophan at the end of this CDR3 makes a read error likely. CDR3 DNA: TGTGCCAGCTCACCAGCGCAGGGCACCTACAATGAGCAGTTCTTA. Protein: CASSPAQGTYNEQFL. This chain uses TRBV18 with TRBJ2-1; possible D gene TRBD1, 5 bases. This CDR3 region has 15 residues. Germline CDR1 is KGHSH and CDR2 is LQKENI. V was cut by 2 bases and J by 2 bases, with 10 bases left in between.

This clonotype showed up many times. V usage is TRBV6-2 or TRBV6-3 and J usage is TRBJ2-5; the D gene is possibly TRBD1 (5 bases). The CDR3 consists of 13 residues. The V end was cut by 3 bases, the J end by 4 bases, with 9 bases between. Germline-derived CDR1 and CDR2 are MNHEY and SVGEGT. CDR3 DNA sequence: TGTGCCAGCAGTTATCAGGGTGGAGAGACCCAGTACTTC. Protein: CASSYQGGETQYF.

Many counts were recorded for this clonotype. This sequence joins TRBV20-1 and TRBJ2-7, with TRBD2 matching 7 bases. V gave up 1 base and J gave up 3 bases; unmatched junction bases: 6. Germline CDR1 DFQATT, CDR2 SNEGSKA (reference sequence). The CDR3 has 14 amino acids. In DNA, the CDR3 is TGCAGTGCTAGAGTTCCAGCGGGAAACTACGAGCAGTACTTC. This translates into CSARVPAGNYEQYF.

This clonotype was detected many times. J is TRBJ1-6 and V is TRBV5-1; 7 nucleotides agree with TRBD1. The ends lost 3 bases at V and 4 bases at J; junction bases unmatched: 7. Germline V CDR1 and CDR2: SGHRS, YFSETQ. The CDR3 length is 16 residues. Here the CDR3 DNA reads TGCGCCAGCAGCTCGGGACAGCTGTTATATAATTCACCCCTCCACTTT. It is translated as CASSSGQLLYNSPLHF.

At least ten counts were recorded for this clonotype. The V and J genes are TRBV5-5 and TRBJ1-1; TRBD1 might be the D (5 bases). Germline CDR1 and CDR2: SGHKS and YYEKEE (reference sequence). The CDR3 runs to 15 residues. V lost 4 bases and J lost 2, with 15 bases in between. The CDR3 is CASSRFGTDNTEAFF. The CDR3 nucleotides are TGTGCCAGCAGCCGGTTCGGGACGGATAACACTGAAGCTTTCTTT.

This clonotype was seen many times. This CDR3 reads CASSTGTTGDTQYF. For the CDR3, the DNA is TGCGCCAGCAGCACCGGGACTACCGGAGATACGCAGTATTTT. The J gene is TRBJ2-3, the V gene TRBV5-1, with 7 bases lining up with TRBD2. This CDR3 has 14 amino acids. Germline V CDR1 and CDR2: SGHRS, YFSETQ. Trimming at V came to 4 bases and at J to 5 bases, leaving 7 bases not matched to a gene.

This chain uses TRBV6-1 with TRBJ2-5; TRBD2 agrees at 8 bases. The V gene's germline CDR1 is MNHNS and CDR2 SASEGT. CDR3 length: 14 amino acids. V gave up 8 bases and J gave up 5 bases; unmatched junction bases: 10. CDR3 nucleotides: TGTGCCAGCCGTCCGGGAGGGCCCGGGGAGACCCAGTACTTC. Encoded protein: CASRPGGPGETQYF.

V usage is TRBV11-1 and J usage is TRBJ2-7; D is undetermined. The V gene's germline CDR1 is SGHAT and CDR2 FQDESV (reference sequence). The CDR3 covers 16 residues. The V and J ends lost 0 bases and 2 bases respectively, with 14 bases between them. The DNA for the CDR3 is TGTGCCAGCAGCTTAGCGAGACGAGGCACTCCCTACGAGCAGTACTTC. Translation gives CASSLARRGTPYEQYF. Supplemented by reference TRBV11-1 and TRBJ2-7, the full variable domain reads EAEVAQSPRYKITEKSQAVAFWCDPISGHATLYWYRQILGQGPELLVQFQDESVVDDSQLPKDRFSAERLKGVDSTLKIQPAELGDSAMYLCASSLARRGTPYEQYFGPGTRLTVT.

The sample holds many counts of this clonotype. The chain carries TRBV5-6 and TRBJ1-1, with D perhaps matching TRBD1 (6 bases). The CDR3 consists of 15 residues. Trimming cost V 6 bases and J 7 bases, with 22 bases left between them. From germline, CDR1 is SGHDT and CDR2 YYEEEE. Written as DNA, the CDR3 is TGTGCCAGCATTAACGGGCGCAGGGGTAAAGTTGAAGCTTTCTTT. Protein sequence: CASINGRRGKVEAFF. Full variable domain (rest looked up from reference TRBV5-6 and TRBJ1-1): DAGVTQSPTHLIKTRGQQVTLRCSPKSGHDTVSWYQQALGQGPQFIFQYYEEEERQRGNFPDRFSGHQFPNYSSELNVNALLLGDSALYLCASINGRRGKVEAFFGQGTRLTVV.

Only a few counts were recorded for this clonotype. The chain carries TRBV27 and TRBJ1-5, with unresolved D. The V gene lost 1 base and the J gene lost 1 base, with 11 bases spanning the gap. Germline CDR1 and CDR2: MNHEY and SMNVEV (reference sequence). This CDR3 comprises 16 residues. The CDR3: CASSLFASFSNQPQHF. The CDR3 DNA is TGTGCCAGCAGTTTATTTGCCAGTTTCAGCAATCAGCCCCAGCATTTT.

This clonotype was observed at least ten times. J is TRBJ2-7 and V is TRBV7-2; 8 bases are a match to TRBD2. Germline V gives CDR1 SGHTA, CDR2 FQGNSA. Trimming took 6 bases from V and 1 from J; bases not matched to a gene: 2. This CDR3 has 13 amino acids. The CDR3 nucleotides read TGTGCCAGCAGACTAGCGGCGTCCTACGAGCAGTACTTC. Amino acid sequence: CASRLAASYEQYF.

V and J are TRBV30 and TRBJ1-5; 8 nucleotides agree with TRBD1. V lost 1 base, J lost 3 bases, and 8 bases stayed unmatched. Germline loops: CDR1 GTSNPN, CDR2 SVGIG (reference sequence). The CDR3 extends over 16 amino acids. The chain's CDR3 is CAWSAQQGVYNQPQHF. The CDR3, as DNA: TGTGCCTGGAGTGCACAACAGGGGGTATACAATCAGCCCCAGCATTTT.

The table lists this clonotype with many counts. This sequence joins TRBV7-2 and TRBJ2-5; no clear D gene. CDR1 and CDR2 from the germline V gene are SGHTA and FQGNSA. The CDR3 has 14 residues. The V end lost 3 bases, the J end lost 1 base, and 9 bases lay between the germline ends. This chain's CDR3 is CASSFTVFQETQYF. CDR3 nucleotides: TGTGCCAGCAGCTTCACGGTTTTCCAAGAGACCCAGTACTTC.

This clonotype occurred many times. The gene calls are TRBV5-1 and TRBJ2-5, with 8 bases lining up with TRBD1. The CDR3 length is 14 residues. V lost 3 bases to trimming and J lost 5 bases; unmatched junction nucleotides: 6. The germline CDR1 and CDR2 sequences are SGHRS and YFSETQ. The CDR3 protein is CASSSGTGGETQYF. The CDR3 DNA follows: TGCGCCAGCAGCTCAGGGACAGGCGGGGAGACCCAGTACTTC.

This clonotype was seen ten or more times. J is TRBJ2-3 and V is TRBV28, with a weak D call TRBD2 (6 bases). Per the germline V gene, CDR1 is MDHEN and CDR2 is SYDVKM. This CDR3 contains 16 residues. V shed 6 bases and J shed 1 base, with 17 bases lying between them. CDR3: CASSWGTPAGTDTQYF. The CDR3 nucleotides read TGTGCCAGCAGCTGGGGGACTCCCGCGGGCACAGATACGCAGTATTTT.

The chain has TRBV19 and TRBJ2-3; 15 positions match TRBD2. V dropped 8 bases and J dropped 8; count of bases not matched to a gene: 11. From germline, CDR1 is LNHDA and CDR2 SQIVND (reference sequence). This CDR3 comprises 16 residues. CDR3 region: CASPGTSGRLAGTQYF. In DNA form, the CDR3 reads TGTGCCAGTCCCGGGACTAGCGGGAGGCTGGCGGGTACGCAGTATTTT.